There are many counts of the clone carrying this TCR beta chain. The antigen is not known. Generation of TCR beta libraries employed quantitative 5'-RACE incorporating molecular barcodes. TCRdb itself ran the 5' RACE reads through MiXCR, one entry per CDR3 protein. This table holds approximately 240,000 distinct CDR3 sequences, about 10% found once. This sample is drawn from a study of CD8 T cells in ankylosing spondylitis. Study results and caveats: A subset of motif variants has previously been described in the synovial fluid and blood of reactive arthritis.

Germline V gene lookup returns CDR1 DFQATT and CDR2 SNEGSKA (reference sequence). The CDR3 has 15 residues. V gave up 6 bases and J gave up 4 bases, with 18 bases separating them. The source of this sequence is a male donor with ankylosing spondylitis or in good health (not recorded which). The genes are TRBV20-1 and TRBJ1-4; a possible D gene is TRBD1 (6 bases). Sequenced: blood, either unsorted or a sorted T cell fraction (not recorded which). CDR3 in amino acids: CSARGADTFNEKLFF. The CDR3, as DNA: TGCAGTGCCCGGGGGGCGGACACGTTTAATGAAAAACTGTTTTTT.